The clone carrying this T cell receptor beta chain was detected only once. Both TRBC1 and TRBC2 were covered by a beta constant-region primer of two equimolar oligonucleotides. The ligated cDNA underwent four PCR rounds using SP2 and nested alpha and beta constant-region primers. TCRdb ran MiXCR on the UMI-ligation and nested PCR reads and lists one entry per CDR3 protein. The data hold 95,000 to 150,000 distinct CDR3 sequences, with just over 35% observed a single time. The data belong to a study of naive and memory T cell subsets. The CDR3 has 17 amino acids. Germline trimming cut 0 bases from V and 0 bases from J; bases unmatched to any gene: 5. CDR1 and CDR2 from the germline V gene are KGHSH and LQKENI.

The rearrangement joins TRBV18 to TRBJ2-7, with 10 bases matching TRBD1. The sequenced sample was central memory CD4+ T cells from blood. This TCR derives from a human donor in good health. CDR3 sequence reads: CASSPPWTGGVSYEQYF. The CDR3 bases are TGTGCCAGCTCACCACCCTGGACAGGGGGGGTCTCCTACGAGCAGTACTTC.